This T cell receptor beta chain derives from a study of shared clonotypes between healthy human individuals (TCRdb year 2020). Looking at the study overall: The cohort included three men and two women between 18 and 49 years of age. For each donor, CD4 naive and CD4 memory were each given three plates, CD8 naive was given two plates, and CD8 memory was given one plate. To estimate repertoire size and how much clonotype sharing occurs between individuals, the study deeply sequenced the blood TCR repertoires of five healthy adults. To increase sequencing depth and limit assay-specific biases, TCR repertoire library preparation and sequencing were carried out by different laboratories using diverse techniques. Per donor, leukapheresis produced somewhere between about 0.85 and 10 billion PBMCs. Summary of the overall study and its limitations: Around 5% of naive CD4, 3.5% of naive CD8, about 2.5% of memory CD4, and over 0.35% of memory CD8 clonotypes were shared across four donors. Based on pairwise subsampling, the degree of clonotype sharing among donors was expected to be affected by sequencing depth. Compared with non-shared clonotypes, clonotypes shared by all four sorted-subset donors had higher generation probabilities. Naive subsets generally had larger estimated clonotype richness than memory subsets. Even with the large sequencing depth, rarefaction of the sorted-subset datasets indicated that sequencing was incomplete. Sampling was restricted to blood, and TCR repertoires in tissues likely differ from the TCR repertoires found in blood. Because the study included only a small number of donors, the genetic and exposure-history diversity represented was limited.

CD8 naive samples were obtained by positive selection for CCR7 among CD45RO-negative cells, yielding a CD45RA+CCR7+ population from which TemRA cells were excluded. Donors were healthy HIV-negative adults with no recently reported acute infections or vaccinations. Every donor was a Caucasian adult living in Nashville, Tennessee, USA. Blood was obtained by leukapheresis, after which PBMCs were separated by Ficoll-Histopaque density gradient centrifugation and cryopreserved in liquid nitrogen vapor phase. Purity and quantity of every magnetically sorted T cell population were checked by analytical flow cytometry. Genomic DNA was isolated from every sorted fraction and measured by UV absorbance on a Nanodrop 2000c. The cysteine opens and the phenylalanine closes a CDR3 of 13 amino acids. Only CDR3 DNA is held: 39 bases, read in frame from base 1. Relative to germline, V is 5 bases shorter and J is 8 bases shorter, with 13 bases between their ends. The germline V gene provides CDR1 MNHEY and CDR2 SVGAGI.

Turning to this clone: The clone's antigen remains unknown. Base qualities are not recorded, but no much larger clone differs from it by a single base.

Using the deep immunoSEQ assay, TCR CDR3 regions were amplified from genomic DNA by multiplex PCR. For each cell subset, the extracted genomic DNA was distributed evenly across all wells of several immunoSEQ 96-well plates, and each plate served as one replicate. For sorted subsets, around 0.2 ug genomic DNA, equal to about 30,000 T cell genomes, was loaded into each replicate PCR. The purified libraries were quantified using a Qubit 3.0 fluorometer, sized with a Bioanalyzer 2100, and then quantified again using the KAPA Library Quantification kit. Every immunoSEQ 96-well plate was sequenced on a separate single-read 150-cycle Illumina NextSeq 550 flow cell. In the source study's methods: The immunoSEQ output contained only junctional sequences without quality scores, so filtering could not match that applied to full-length reads. To assign V/J genes and CDR3, sequences were annotated against IMGT germline references using PyIR, a Python wrapper for IgBLAST v1.9. Any read was removed if the V/J assignment was weak (E-value above 1e-6), the CDR3 was missing, or the read contained stop codons, out-of-frame junctions, or ambiguous translated residues. A V3J clonotype was defined by an identical inferred V gene, J gene, and CDR3 amino acid sequence. Percentage overlap between repertoires was computed as shared unique clonotypes divided by the size of the smaller repertoire. RTK rarefaction, the Chao1 estimator, and Recon v2.1 estimates of unobserved clonotypes were used to assess repertoire richness. Generation probabilities were computed with OLGA for all TCRbeta clonotypes obtained by the gDNA method from four donors. The source is immuneACCESS, and TCRdb retained only in-frame sequences with V and J called. Part of the clones is not carried over; for the studies checked, unresolved V genes explain less than half of this, and the remainder is unexplained. V and J calls and clone size come straight from that table; D and trimming were deduced from the DNA. The sample contains around 2,000,000 clones, about 95% of them found a single time. The top ten clones comprise roughly 1% of the sample.

Sequencing was carried out using naive CD8+ T cells sorted from blood. Explained via the paper, the cell subset or site label denotes: CD45RA+CCR7+. The chain is made from TRBV6-5 and TRBJ2-1; the D gene is perhaps TRBD1, on 6 matching bases. The receptor's source is a man aged 18 to 35 in good health. The CDR3 sequence is CASSRRDTDEQFF. The DNA reads TGTGCCAGCAGTCGCCGGGACACTGATGAGCAGTTCTTC.